This section outlines one TCR beta chain sequence together with its context. This clone came up a few times. Its antigen is not yet known. There are no base qualities to consult, and no much larger clone falls within one base. TCRbeta CDR3 regions were amplified from genomic DNA using the immunoSEQ Assay, a bias-controlled multiplex PCR. Per the authors' processing: The number of nucleated cells in each sample was estimated from the amplification of reference gene primers within the assay. To quantify the absolute abundance of each unique TCRbeta CDR3 rearrangement, sequence reads were collapsed and filtered. For each sample, productive Simpson clonality was calculated by taking the square root of Simpson's diversity index across productive rearrangements. In its TCRdb copy, this immuneACCESS table keeps in-frame sequences only and misses some clones. Where compared with another copy, unresolved V genes explain less than half of these, and the others have no known cause. Clone size and V and J calls were adopted from that table, with D and trimming inferred from the DNA. The sample table shows 150,000 to 200,000 clones, and 85% to 95% are seen once. The top ten constitute around 2% of the sample.

At one collaborating source in Seattle, patients were enrolled during active infection and were followed longitudinally through the course of disease. Each collaborating institution followed its own protocols to collect whole blood in K2EDTA tubes. For TCRbeta analysis, collaborators shipped samples in one of three forms: frozen whole blood, isolated PBMCs, or DNA extracted from either of those sample types. The V end loses 6 bases and the J end loses 0 bases, and a stretch of 9 bases separates them. The CDR3 covers 14 residues, taking in both the cysteine and the phenylalanine. The sequence is cut down to CDR3 DNA, 42 bases in frame from base 1. Taken from the germline V gene, the CDR1 and CDR2 loops are MNHEY and SVGAGI. This specimen comes from a study of blood T cell repertoires in COVID-19 (dated by TCRdb to 2018 to 2020). Background on the whole study: Samples from collaborators originated in the United States, Italy and Spain and spanned both the acute and convalescent phases of COVID-19. The material from the prospective study consisted of cDNA or gDNA derived from T cells, B-cell-depleted T cells, or PBMCs. The sample metadata nearly always contained a de-identified subject ID, COVID-19 status, age in years and sex. The samples were drawn from two sources: the first 160 participants of the ongoing ImmuneRACE study, and fewer than 1,500 subjects contributed by 6 global collaborators. Where HLA class I and class II types were available, the types were taken from metadata supplied by the sample provider, not from assay-based typing. Subjects who had been exposed to COVID-19, were actively infected with it, or had recovered from it provided the deeply sampled blood TCRbeta repertoires that made up the dataset. The repertoires were released in a freely available public database meant as a resource for research on the immune response to SARS-CoV-2. Results the study describes overall, beyond this receptor: How much clinical and demographic metadata was included differed by source and by participant, and the metadata was provided uncurated.

This chain joins TRBV6-5 to TRBJ1-5; TRBD1 could be the D gene, as 6 bases match. This TCR was recovered from a woman in her sixties with COVID-19, enrolled during active disease. Sequenced material: peripheral blood. The CDR3 is CASRLQGSNQPQHF. The DNA is as follows: TGTGCCAGCAGACTACAGGGTAGCAATCAGCCCCAGCATTTT.